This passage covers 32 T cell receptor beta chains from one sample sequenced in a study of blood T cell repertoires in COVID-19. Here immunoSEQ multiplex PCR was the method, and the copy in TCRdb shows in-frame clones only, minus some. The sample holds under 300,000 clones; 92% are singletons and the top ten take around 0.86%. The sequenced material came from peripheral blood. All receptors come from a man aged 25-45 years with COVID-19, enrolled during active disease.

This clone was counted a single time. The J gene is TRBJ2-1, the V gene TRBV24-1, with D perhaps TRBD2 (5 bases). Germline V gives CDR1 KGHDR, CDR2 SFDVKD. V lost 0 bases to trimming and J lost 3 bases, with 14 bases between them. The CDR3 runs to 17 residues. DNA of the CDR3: TGTGCCACCAGTGATTTGCGCTTCGGGGAAAACTACAATGAGCAGTTCTTC. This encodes CATSDLRFGENYNEQFF.

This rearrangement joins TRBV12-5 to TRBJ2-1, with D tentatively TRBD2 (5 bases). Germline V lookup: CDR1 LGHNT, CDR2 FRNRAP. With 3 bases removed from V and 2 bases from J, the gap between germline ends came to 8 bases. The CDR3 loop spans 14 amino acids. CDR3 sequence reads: CASGLSGAYNEQFF. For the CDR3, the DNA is TGTGCTAGTGGTTTATCCGGGGCCTACAATGAGCAGTTCTTC.

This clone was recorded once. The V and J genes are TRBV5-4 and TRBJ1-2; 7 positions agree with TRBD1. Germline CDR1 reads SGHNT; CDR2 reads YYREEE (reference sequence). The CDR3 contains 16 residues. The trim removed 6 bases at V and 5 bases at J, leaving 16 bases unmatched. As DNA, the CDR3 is TGTGCCAGCACGGAGTCATTGGACAGGTCTCAATATGGCTACACCTTC. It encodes CASTESLDRSQYGYTF.

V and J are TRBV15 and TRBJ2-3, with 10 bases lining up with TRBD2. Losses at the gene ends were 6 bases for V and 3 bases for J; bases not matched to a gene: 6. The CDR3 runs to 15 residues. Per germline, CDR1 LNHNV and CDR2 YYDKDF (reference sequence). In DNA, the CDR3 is TGTGCCACCAGGAGAAGCGGGGGGGGGACAGATACGCAGTATTTT. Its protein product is CATRRSGGGTDTQYF.

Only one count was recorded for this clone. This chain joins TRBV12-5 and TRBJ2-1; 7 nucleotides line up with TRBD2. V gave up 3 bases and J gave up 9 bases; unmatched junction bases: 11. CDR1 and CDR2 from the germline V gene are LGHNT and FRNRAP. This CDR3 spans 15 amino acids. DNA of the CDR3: TGTGCTAGTGGTTTACTCGTAGCGGGTTTGAGTGAGCAGTTCTTC. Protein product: CASGLLVAGLSEQFF.

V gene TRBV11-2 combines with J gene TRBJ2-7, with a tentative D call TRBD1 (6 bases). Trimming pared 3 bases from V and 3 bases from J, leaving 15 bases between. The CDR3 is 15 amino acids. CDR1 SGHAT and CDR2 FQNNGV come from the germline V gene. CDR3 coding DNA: TGTGCCAGCAGCTTCGCTTTGGACAGAGACTACGAGCAGTACTTC. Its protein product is CASSFALDRDYEQYF.

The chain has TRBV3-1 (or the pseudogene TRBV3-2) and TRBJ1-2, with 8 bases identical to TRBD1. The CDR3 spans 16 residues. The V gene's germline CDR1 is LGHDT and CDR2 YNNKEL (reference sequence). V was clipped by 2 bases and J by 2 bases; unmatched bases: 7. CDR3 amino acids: CASSQFSTGANYGYTF. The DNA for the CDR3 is TGTGCCAGCAGCCAATTTTCGACAGGGGCAAACTATGGCTACACCTTC.

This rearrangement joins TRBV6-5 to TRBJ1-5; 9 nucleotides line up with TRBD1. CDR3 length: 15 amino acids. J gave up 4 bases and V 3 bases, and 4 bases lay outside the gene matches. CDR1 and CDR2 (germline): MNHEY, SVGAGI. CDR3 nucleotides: TGTGCCAGCAGTTATACAGGGGGCGGGAATCAGCCCCAGCATTTT. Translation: CASSYTGGGNQPQHF.

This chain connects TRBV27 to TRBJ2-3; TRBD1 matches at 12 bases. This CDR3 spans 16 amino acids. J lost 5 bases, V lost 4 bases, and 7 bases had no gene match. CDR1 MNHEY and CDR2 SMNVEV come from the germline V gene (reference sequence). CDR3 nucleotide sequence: TGTGCCAGCAGTTCAGGGACAGGGGGCTATGAAGATACGCAGTATTTT. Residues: CASSSGTGGYEDTQYF.

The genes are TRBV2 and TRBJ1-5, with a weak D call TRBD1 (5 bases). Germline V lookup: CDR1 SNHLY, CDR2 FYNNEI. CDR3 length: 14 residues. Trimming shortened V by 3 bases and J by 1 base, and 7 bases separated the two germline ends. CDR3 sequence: CASSDRESNQPQHF. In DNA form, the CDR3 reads TGTGCCAGCAGTGACAGGGAAAGCAATCAGCCCCAGCATTTT.

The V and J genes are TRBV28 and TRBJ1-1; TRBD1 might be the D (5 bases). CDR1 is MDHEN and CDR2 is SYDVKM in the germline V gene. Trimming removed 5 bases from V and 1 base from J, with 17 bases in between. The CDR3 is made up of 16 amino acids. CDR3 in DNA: TGTGCCAGCAGTCCTACTTCCAGGGCCCCGAACACTGAAGCTTTCTTT. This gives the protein CASSPTSRAPNTEAFF.

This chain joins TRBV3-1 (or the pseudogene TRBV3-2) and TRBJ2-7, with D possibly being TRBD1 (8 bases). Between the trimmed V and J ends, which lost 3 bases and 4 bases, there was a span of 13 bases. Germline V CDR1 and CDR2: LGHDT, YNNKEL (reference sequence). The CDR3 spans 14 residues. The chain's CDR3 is CASSQYRGGYEQYF. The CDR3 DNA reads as TGTGCCAGCAGCCAGTACAGGGGGGGATACGAGCAGTACTTC.

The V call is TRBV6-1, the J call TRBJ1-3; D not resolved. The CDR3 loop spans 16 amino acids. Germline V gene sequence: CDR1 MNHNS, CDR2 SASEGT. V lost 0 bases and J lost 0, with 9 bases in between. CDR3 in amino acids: CASSEAASSSGNTIYF. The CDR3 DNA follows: TGTGCCAGCAGTGAAGCAGCGAGTTCCTCTGGAAACACCATATATTTT.

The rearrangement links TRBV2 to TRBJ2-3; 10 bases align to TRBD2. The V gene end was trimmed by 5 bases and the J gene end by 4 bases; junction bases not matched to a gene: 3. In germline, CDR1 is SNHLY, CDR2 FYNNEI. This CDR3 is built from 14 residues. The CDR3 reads CASSSSGGADTQYF. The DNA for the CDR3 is TGTGCCAGCAGTTCCAGCGGGGGGGCAGATACGCAGTATTTT.

As DNA, the CDR3 is TGCGCCAGCAGCTTGGGGGGCATCGAGACCCAGTACTTC. Its translation: CASSLGGIETQYF. The V call is TRBV5-1, the J call TRBJ2-5, with TRBD1 as a possible D gene (5 bases). The CDR3 has 13 residues. Germline V gene lookup returns CDR1 SGHRS and CDR2 YFSETQ. V was clipped by 0 bases and J by 5 bases, with 8 bases between them.

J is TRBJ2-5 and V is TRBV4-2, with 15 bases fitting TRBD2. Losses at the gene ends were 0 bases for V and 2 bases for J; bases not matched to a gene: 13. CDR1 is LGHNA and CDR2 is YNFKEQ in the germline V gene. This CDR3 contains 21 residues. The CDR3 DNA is TGTGCCAGCAGCCAAGATCTTGGACTAGCGGGGGGGAGGGCCCGTCAAGAGACCCAGTACTTC. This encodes CASSQDLGLAGGRARQETQYF.

Here the CDR3 DNA reads TGTGCCAGCAGCGAGAACAGGGGGCAGAATCAGCCCCAGCATTTT. It specifies CASSENRGQNQPQHF. This sequence joins TRBV3-1 (or the pseudogene TRBV3-2) and TRBJ1-5; TRBD1 matches 9 bases. Germline loops: CDR1 LGHDT, CDR2 YNNKEL (reference sequence). The V segment lost 5 bases and the J segment 4 bases; nucleotides outside the gene matches: 6. This CDR3 spans 15 amino acids.

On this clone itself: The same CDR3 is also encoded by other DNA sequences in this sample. The CDR3 here is CASSTGTESYEQYF. CDR3 nucleotide sequence: TGTGCCAGTAGTACCGGGACTGAATCTTACGAGCAGTACTTC. This rearrangement joins TRBV19 to TRBJ2-7, with D perhaps matching TRBD2 (6 bases). The CDR3 runs to 14 residues. The V and J ends lost 4 bases and 4 bases respectively, with 14 bases between them. Germline V CDR1 and CDR2: LNHDA, SQIVND (reference sequence).

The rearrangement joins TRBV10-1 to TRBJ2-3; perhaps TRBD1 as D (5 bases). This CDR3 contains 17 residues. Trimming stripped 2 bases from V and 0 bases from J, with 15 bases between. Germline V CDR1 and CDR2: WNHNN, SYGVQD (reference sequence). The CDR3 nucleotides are TGCGCCAGCAGTGAGCCCGTTCGGACACCTAGCACAGATACGCAGTATTTT. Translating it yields CASSEPVRTPSTDTQYF.

The CDR3 loop is CASSPSRTGNTGELFF. CDR3 DNA sequence: TGTGCCAGCTCACCGTCCAGGACAGGGAACACCGGGGAGCTGTTTTTT. This chain connects TRBV18 to TRBJ2-2; 7 nucleotides match TRBD1. The CDR3 has 16 residues. V dropped 3 bases and J dropped 1; count of bases not matched to a gene: 5. The V gene's germline CDR1 is KGHSH and CDR2 LQKENI.

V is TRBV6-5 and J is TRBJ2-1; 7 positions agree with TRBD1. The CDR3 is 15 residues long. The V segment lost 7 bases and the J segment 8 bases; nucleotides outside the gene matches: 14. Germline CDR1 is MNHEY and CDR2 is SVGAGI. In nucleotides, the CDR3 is TGTGCCAGCAACGCCGGGACAGAACCGGGGCATGAGCAGTTCTTC. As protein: CASNAGTEPGHEQFF.

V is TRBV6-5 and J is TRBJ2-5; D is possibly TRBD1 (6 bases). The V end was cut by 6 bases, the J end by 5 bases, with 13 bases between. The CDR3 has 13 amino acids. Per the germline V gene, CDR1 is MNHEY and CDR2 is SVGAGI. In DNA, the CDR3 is TGTGCCAGCAGCATGGACAGCGAGGAGACCCAGTACTTC. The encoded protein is CASSMDSEETQYF.

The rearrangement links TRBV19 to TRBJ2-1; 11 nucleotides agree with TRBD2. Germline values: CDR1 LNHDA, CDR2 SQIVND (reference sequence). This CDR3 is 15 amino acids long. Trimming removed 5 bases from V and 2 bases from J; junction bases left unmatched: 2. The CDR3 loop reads CASSPSGGTYNEQFF. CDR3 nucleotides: TGTGCCAGTAGTCCTAGCGGGGGGACCTACAATGAGCAGTTCTTC.

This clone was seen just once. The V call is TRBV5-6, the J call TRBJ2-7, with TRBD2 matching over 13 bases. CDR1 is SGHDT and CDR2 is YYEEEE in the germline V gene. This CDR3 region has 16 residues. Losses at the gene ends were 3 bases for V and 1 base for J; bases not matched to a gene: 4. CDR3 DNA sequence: TGTGCCAGCAGCTCGACTAGCGGGGGGCCTTCCTACGAGCAGTACTTC. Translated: CASSSTSGGPSYEQYF.

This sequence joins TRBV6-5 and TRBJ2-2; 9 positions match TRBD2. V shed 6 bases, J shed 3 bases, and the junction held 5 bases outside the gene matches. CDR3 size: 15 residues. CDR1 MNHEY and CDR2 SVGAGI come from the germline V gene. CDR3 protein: CASRRTSGHTGELFF. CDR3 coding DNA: TGTGCCAGCAGGAGAACTAGCGGGCACACCGGGGAGCTGTTTTTT.

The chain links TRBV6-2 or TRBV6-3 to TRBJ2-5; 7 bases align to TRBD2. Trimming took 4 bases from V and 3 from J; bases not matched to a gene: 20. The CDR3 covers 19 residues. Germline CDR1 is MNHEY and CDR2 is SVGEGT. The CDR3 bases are TGTGCCAGCAGTTTCCGGGGACTACCTACTGTCGACACGAAAGAGACCCAGTACTTC. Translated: CASSFRGLPTVDTKETQYF.

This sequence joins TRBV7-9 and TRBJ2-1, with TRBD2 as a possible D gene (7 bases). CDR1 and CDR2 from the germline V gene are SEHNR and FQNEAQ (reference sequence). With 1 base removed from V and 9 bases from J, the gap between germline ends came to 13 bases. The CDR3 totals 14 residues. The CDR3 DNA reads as TGTGCCAGCAGCTTAGAGGGAGGGGGGCTTGAGCAGTTCTTC. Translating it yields CASSLEGGGLEQFF. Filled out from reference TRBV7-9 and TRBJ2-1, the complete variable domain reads DTGVSQNPRHKITKRGQNVTFRCDPISEHNRLYWYRQTLGQGPEFLTYFQNEAQLEKSRLLSDRFSAERPKGSFSTLEIQRTEQGDSAMYLCASSLEGGGLEQFFGPGTRLTVL.

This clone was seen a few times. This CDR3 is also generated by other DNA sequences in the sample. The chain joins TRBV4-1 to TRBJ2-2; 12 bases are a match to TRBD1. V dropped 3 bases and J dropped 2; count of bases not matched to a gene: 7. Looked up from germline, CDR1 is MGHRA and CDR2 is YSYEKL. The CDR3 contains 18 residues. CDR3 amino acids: CASSHTGTGGLNTGELFF. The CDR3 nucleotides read TGCGCCAGCAGCCATACCGGGACAGGGGGCCTAAACACCGGGGAGCTGTTTTTT.

CDR3 protein: CASSLTGGTTNEKLFF. The CDR3 bases are TGTGCCAGCTCACTTACCGGAGGGACAACTAATGAAAAACTGTTTTTT. This rearrangement joins TRBV18 to TRBJ1-4; D remains unclear. CDR3 length: 16 residues. V lost 4 bases, J lost 0 bases, and 12 bases lay in between. The germline V gene encodes CDR1 KGHSH and CDR2 LQKENI.

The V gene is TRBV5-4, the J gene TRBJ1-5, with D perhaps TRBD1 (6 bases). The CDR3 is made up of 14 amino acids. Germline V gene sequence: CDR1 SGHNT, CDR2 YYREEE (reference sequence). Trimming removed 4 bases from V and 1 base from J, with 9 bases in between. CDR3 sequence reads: CASSADRSNQPQHF. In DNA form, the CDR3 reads TGTGCCAGCAGCGCCGACAGGAGCAATCAGCCCCAGCATTTT.

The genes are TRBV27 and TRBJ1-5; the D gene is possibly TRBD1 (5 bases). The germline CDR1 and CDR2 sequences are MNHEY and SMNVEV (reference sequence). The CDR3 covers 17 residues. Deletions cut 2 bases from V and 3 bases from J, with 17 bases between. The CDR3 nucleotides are TGTGCCAGCAGTTTAAGTCACGGGGGTTTGAACAATCAGCCCCAGCATTTT. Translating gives CASSLSHGGLNNQPQHF.

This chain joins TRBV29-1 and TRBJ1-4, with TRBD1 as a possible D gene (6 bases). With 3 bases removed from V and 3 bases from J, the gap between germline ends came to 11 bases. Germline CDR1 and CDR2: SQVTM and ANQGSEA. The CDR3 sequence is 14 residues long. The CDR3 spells CSVDLGASNEKLFF. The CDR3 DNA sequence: TGCAGCGTTGATCTGGGGGCTTCTAATGAAAAACTGTTTTTT.